This is a list of T cell receptor beta chains from one sample in a study of identical twins. Each CDR3 protein is one row after TCRdb ran MiXCR on the 5' RACE reads. The sample holds around 500,000 distinct CDR3 sequences, 14% seen once. The data were also submitted as part of a second study, on yellow fever vaccine responses in identical twins.

The sample taken for sequencing was CD4+ T cells sorted from blood. The receptor set was obtained from a woman under 30 in good health. The CDR3 runs from the conserved cysteine through the conserved F or W. A D gene is named only where the DNA matches it firmly. The size of a clone is reported for some rows only, either as once, few or many, or as a class for expanded clones.

V: TRBV5-6
J: TRBJ2-2
size: .
D: .
DNA: TGTGCCAGCAGCTCCTCGGCGGCCCGCCCCGGCGGGGAGCTGTTTTTT
CDR3: CASSSSAARPGGELFF

V: TRBV3-1
J: TRBJ2-1
size: .
D: TRBD2
DNA: TGTGCCAGCAGCCAACGCGGGGGGGCAGGGGAGCAGTTCTTC
CDR3: CASSQRGGAGEQFF

V: TRBV5-1
J: TRBJ2-1
size: many
D: TRBD2
DNA: TGCGCCAGCAGCTCGGGGCCTAGCGGGGGCGGAAATGAGCAGTTCTTC
CDR3: CASSSGPSGGGNEQFF

V: TRBV3-1
J: TRBJ2-1
size: .
D: TRBD1
DNA: TGTGCCAGCAGCCAGGGACAGGGGCCCAGGGATGAGCAGTTCTTC
CDR3: CASSQGQGPRDEQFF

V: TRBV10-3
J: TRBJ2-3
size: few
D: .
DNA: TGTGCCATCAGTATCGACCCCACAGATACGCAGTATTTT
CDR3: CAISIDPTDTQYF

V: TRBV12-3/TRBV12-4
J: TRBJ2-5
size: many
D: .
DNA: TGTGCCAGCAGTTCCTCACTAGAAGGCCAACAAGAGACCCAGTACTTC
CDR3: CASSSSLEGQQETQYF

V: TRBV3-1
J: TRBJ2-4
size: .
D: .
DNA: TGTGCCAGCATGGGGCAGGGAGGAAACATTCAGTACTTC
CDR3: CASMGQGGNIQYF

V: TRBV19
J: TRBJ1-5
size: .
D: .
DNA: TGTGCCAGTAGTATAGCCCAGGGACAGCCCCAGCATTTT
CDR3: CASSIAQGQPQHF

V: TRBV12-3/TRBV12-4
J: TRBJ2-3
size: many
D: .
DNA: TGTGCCAGCAGTTTTTGGGGGGCAGATACGCAGTATTTT
CDR3: CASSFWGADTQYF

V: TRBV6-2/TRBV6-3
J: TRBJ2-7
size: few
D: .
DNA: TGTGCCAGCAGCACCCCCGAACTGGGACACGAGCAGTACTTC
CDR3: CASSTPELGHEQYF

V: TRBV9
J: TRBJ2-5
size: few
D: TRBD1
DNA: TGTGCCAGCAGCGGGGGACAGGGCCAAGAGACCCAGTACTTC
CDR3: CASSGGQGQETQYF

V: TRBV9
J: TRBJ2-1
size: many
D: TRBD2
DNA: TGTGCCAGCAGCGTCGGACTAGCGGGAGTGGCCAATGAGCAGTTCTTC
CDR3: CASSVGLAGVANEQFF

V: TRBV2
J: TRBJ1-6
size: few
D: TRBD1
DNA: TGTGCCAGCAGTGTTGGGACAGAAAATTCACCCCTCCACTTT
CDR3: CASSVGTENSPLHF